This T cell receptor beta chain originates from a study of cytomegalovirus exposure and HLA in healthy donors (dated by TCRdb to 2017 to 2019). About the study as a whole: According to an earlier analysis of 587 of the donors, about 179 million T cells yielded roughly 110 million unique TCR beta sequences and roughly 280 Gb of sequence data. Across some 400 genotyped donors of the cohort, an average of approximately 200,000 unique TCR beta nucleotide sequences per donor were sequenced, and approximately 19% of those sequences were non-productive. The aim of the study was to test whether cataloging public T cell receptors could identify signatures of past pathogen exposure. Rather than using new phenotypic data, the later analysis identified candidate immune exposures from TCR beta sequences and from how often those sequences occurred across donors. In a later genetic analysis, genome-wide SNP genotypes for about 55% of the roughly 700 donors were used, and that subset was treated as a discovery cohort. The study profiled the T cell repertoires of 500 to 800 subjects by immunosequencing and related them to cytomegalovirus serostatus. HLA typing included class I and class II loci at four-digit resolution. To decide whether each TCR beta V gene segment behaved as functional or pseudogenic, an earlier analysis of approximately 600 of the donors relied on high-throughput TCR beta sequencing. Alongside the repertoire data, information on donor age, sex, ethnicity and CMV serostatus was compiled. Roughly 300 gigabases of sequencing data and approximately 93 million unique TCR sequences were included in an early release covering 550 to 650 HLA-typed donors. Four to six DR-DQ haplotypes were handled as single units for association and clustering because linkage in the cohort was strong. A separate validation cohort of 100 to 150 different subjects was used in addition to the approximately 670-subject first cohort. Among the approximately 400 genotyped donors, around 81% belonged to the genetic ancestry cluster associated with self-reported Caucasian donors. The number of typed donors differed by locus: about 629-630 for A, B, C, DRB1 and DQB1; about 520 for DQA1; 606 for DPA1; and 400 to 480 for DPB1. Every discovery cohort repertoire had been produced on one sequencing platform. To study patterns of TCR occurrence, a later analysis re-analyzed previously published TCR beta repertoires from under 750 donors and added high-resolution HLA genotyping. To predict cytomegalovirus infection status, the study brought together high-throughput TCR immunosequencing, statistical association of individual TCRs with disease status, and machine learning. The research as a whole found: At a false discovery rate of 0.05, a later analysis linked about 17,000 TCR beta sequences to specific HLA alleles. Presence/absence analyses assumed roughly uniform sequencing depth across donors, an assumption that may not hold. In vitro tests confirmed that a few of the cytomegalovirus-associated TCR beta chains recognize cytomegalovirus antigens. A later genetic analysis reported fewer N-insertions in productive TCRs among donors in an Asian-associated ancestry cluster than the approximately 670-donor mean. Strong co-occurrence of HLA alleles, especially DR and DQ, made assigning TCR associations to individual alleles difficult. A later genetic analysis associated a missense DCLRE1C variant with V-gene and J-gene trimming of TCR beta chains, and an independent cohort replicated the association. A cluster of highly shared sequence variants was judged likely to represent a technical artifact of the sequencing pipeline. Roughly 17 rarely observed V segments, including chromosome 9 orphons, were excluded from the earlier analysis of approximately 600 of the donors because counts were too low. A further reported finding was that TCR beta sequences accurately predicted the HLA-A and HLA-B alleles for most subjects in the first cohort. A later analysis found that most CMV-associated TCR beta chains appeared HLA-restricted, with HLA associations seemingly driven largely by CMV exposure. Across donors, most TCR sequences were observed very rarely, whereas some public TCRs were present in many individuals. CMV serostatus was the only immune exposure information available for the cohort. Broadly in line with IMGT annotations, most TCR beta V segments showed up in productive rearrangements about 87% or about 30% of the time in an earlier analysis of 450 to 750 of the donors. A later analysis reported that several top co-occurrence clusters appeared linked to parvovirus B19, influenza, CMV and Epstein-Barr virus. Because HLA typing was missing for some donors at each locus, association tests included only the typed subset. According to a later analysis, TCR association rates differed among HLA loci, with DRB1 alleles showing the most associated TCRs and HLA-C alleles showing the fewest. The study gave a list of under 200 TCR beta chains associated with cytomegalovirus. In this cohort, only TCR beta chains were sequenced, and detectable features were limited by the absence of alpha or paired-chain data. Linkage disequilibrium might explain the correlated functional status among segregating V segments, but an unknown experimental factor could not be excluded. It was suggested by the authors that the approach could potentially be generalized to other disease states and immunological phenotypes. In both the original and validation cohorts, the classifier was reported to diagnose cytomegalovirus status with high specificity and sensitivity. A later analysis found that HLA-associated TCR beta chains were more clonally expanded and had lower generation probabilities than equally common non-associated chains.

With regard to this clone: It has no known antigen specificity. Within one base of it there is no much larger clone, and no base qualities were kept.

To prepare the library, the immunoSEQ multiplex PCR assay was applied. For the multiplex PCR, a mixture combining 60 forward primers for TCR Vbeta segments and 13 reverse primers for TCR Jbeta segments was used. The CDR3 region of rearranged TCR beta genes was amplified from genomic DNA with a multiplex PCR assay. The amplified TCR beta libraries were sequenced on the Illumina HiSeq System as 87-base-pair reads. The paper's processing steps were these. A later analysis counted about 80 million unique TCR beta chains across the roughly 700 repertoires, and 10 million to 12 million of these chains were shared by at least two donors. A nearest-neighbor algorithm error-corrected the raw reads and collapsed the reads into unique sequences, merging closely related sequences to remove PCR and sequencing errors. Alignment of CDR3 sequences to IMGT reference sequences was used to assign V, D and J gene segments. For a sequence to be retained, a match of at least six nucleotides to both a V gene segment and a J gene segment was required. Rearrangements were called productive when the CDR3 lacked stop codons and stayed in frame with V and J; all others were non-productive. Following IMGT convention, CDR3 was defined as the stretch from the second conserved V-encoded cysteine up to the conserved J-encoded phenylalanine. In an earlier analysis of around 640 of the donors, sequences lacking an unambiguous match to a single V gene segment were excluded. In an earlier analysis of some 590 of the donors, a V segment was called functional when productive rearrangements were above 56.7%, and segregating when the standard deviation between donors exceeded 5%. A statistical classification framework was built for diagnosing cytomegalovirus status from the catalog of TCR beta chain sequences. A later analysis assigned V and J genes by comparing TCR nucleotide sequences with IMGT/GENE-DB human TR gene sequences. In a later analysis, CDR3 sequences and most-parsimonious VDJ recombination scenarios were assigned using the TCRdist pipeline. In a later analysis, every TCR beta chain was defined by the combination of its CDR3 amino acid sequence and its V-gene family, and reads without a unique V-gene family were dropped. As a way to deal with suspected cross-contamination and a sequencing artifact, a later analysis dropped 450 to 700 nucleotide sequences that were highly shared and had low generation probability. A later analysis calculated a clonal expansion index for each public chain from normalized within-repertoire ranks of inferred template counts. Generation probabilities in a later analysis came from a VDJ recombination model fitted to out-of-frame rearrangements, and those results were checked against IGoR. Hypergeometric tests were used in a later analysis to score TCR-TCR, TCR-HLA and TCR-CMV co-occurrence, with a repertoire-size bias correction applied to the TCR pairs. In a later analysis, false discovery rates were estimated by permuting HLA or CMV assignments 20 times. A later analysis grouped co-occurring TCRs with DBSCAN, adding TCRdist sequence similarity when clustering within HLA-allele-positive subsets. Repertoires with fewer than 30,000 or more than 120,000 public chains, plus five repertoires with anomalous nucleotide sharing, were excluded from co-occurrence clustering. This is the immuneACCESS table as TCRdb keeps it, with only in-frame sequences that have V and J called. A part of the clones is gone; compared with another copy, unresolved V genes explain less than half, and the rest is unexplained. The DNA gave D and trimming, while V, J and clone size come from that table. The sample includes some 71,000 clones, with about 71% observed a single time. The ten largest clones add up to roughly 10% of the sample.

In total, 500 to 700 healthy bone marrow donors made up the cohort. All cohort members were sampled while nominally healthy, although unrecorded immune exposures were likely present. The donor was CMV seropositive and was included in the group of about 290 seropositive cohort members. Each donor provided a peripheral blood sample, and peripheral blood mononuclear cells were used for TCR beta sequencing. The Qiagen DNeasy Blood Extraction Kit was used to extract genomic DNA from the blood cell samples. Sequences were obtained from PBMCs. The TCR originated in a woman in her fifties or sixties in good health and CMV-seropositive.

The CDR3 corresponds to CASRADGLPSNQPQHF. The bases read TGTGCCAGTAGAGCGGACGGTCTTCCCAGCAATCAGCCCCAGCATTTT. The chain couples TRBV19 to TRBJ1-5, with no confidently assigned D gene. Via the germline V gene (reference sequence), CDR1 is LNHDA and CDR2 SQIVND. Cut back by 6 bases and 1 base, the V and J ends lie 16 bases apart. There are 16 amino acids in the CDR3, from cysteine to phenylalanine inclusive. Just CDR3 DNA is preserved here, 48 bases in frame from base 1.